What follows are 29 T cell receptor beta chains derived from one specimen sequenced in a study of T cells in tumors after PD-1 blockade (dated by TCRdb to about 2019). Libraries came from the immunoSEQ multiplex PCR assay. TCRdb limited this immuneACCESS table to in-frame rearrangements with V and J called. A share of clones is missing; checked studies link under half to unresolved V genes, and the rest is unexplained. The sample table contains around 50,000 clones; only one count was recorded for around 85% of them. The leading ten clones occupy 8.7% of the sample. The material sequenced was PBMCs, taken before anti-PD-1 therapy. The receptors were gathered from a human donor with advanced basal cell or squamous cell carcinoma (not recorded which).

The chain combines TRBV11-3 with TRBJ1-2; no definite D call. The CDR3 totals 13 residues. From germline, CDR1 is SGHNT and CDR2 YENEEA. V was trimmed by 1 base and J by 3 bases, leaving 6 bases between them. The CDR3 nucleotides read TGTGCCAGCAGCTTAGGGAGCGACTATGGCTACACCTTC. Translated, it gives CASSLGSDYGYTF.

The chain has TRBV15 and TRBJ1-2; D is perhaps TRBD1 (5 bases). The CDR3 contains 13 residues. CDR1 is LNHNV, CDR2 YYDKDF, per germline (reference sequence). The V end was cut by 5 bases, the J end by 4 bases, with 11 bases between. CDR3 nucleotide sequence: TGTGCCACCAGCCAGGGCGCCGGCTATGGCTACACCTTC. It yields the protein CATSQGAGYGYTF.

The chain's CDR3 is CAIGIAGGETQYF. CDR3 nucleotides: TGTGCCATCGGAATAGCGGGGGGGGAGACCCAGTACTTC. This chain uses TRBV10-3 with TRBJ2-5; 11 bases map to TRBD2. This CDR3 region has 13 residues. The V segment lost 8 bases and the J segment 5 bases; nucleotides outside the gene matches: 4. Germline assignment: CDR1 ENHRY and CDR2 SYGVKD.

The J gene is TRBJ1-6, the V gene TRBV28; D gene unclear. Germline lookup yields CDR1 MDHEN and CDR2 SYDVKM. The CDR3 runs to 14 residues. The V gene lost 7 bases and the J gene lost 7 bases, with 14 bases spanning the gap. The CDR3 spells CASTRLAENSPLHF. The CDR3 DNA reads as TGTGCCAGCACCCGTTTGGCGGAAAATTCACCCCTCCACTTT.

The chain links TRBV29-1 to TRBJ2-3; 8 nucleotides match TRBD2. Germline V gene data show CDR1 as SQVTM and CDR2 as ANQGSEA. This CDR3 is built from 12 residues. Germline trimming cut 3 bases from V and 8 bases from J; bases unmatched to any gene: 4. Here the CDR3 reads CSVEPLAGTQYF. The DNA for the CDR3 is TGCAGCGTTGAGCCGCTAGCGGGTACGCAGTATTTT.

This clone came up a few times. The CDR3 DNA is TGTGCCAGCAAACCGGGACAGGGGAGCTACGAGCAGTACTTC. Protein: CASKPGQGSYEQYF. The rearrangement joins TRBV6-5 to TRBJ2-7, with 10 positions matching TRBD1. The CDR3 is made up of 14 amino acids. The junction had 6 bases not matched to a gene; V was cut back by 7 bases and J by 3 bases. Looked up from germline, CDR1 is MNHEY and CDR2 is SVGAGI.

CDR3 coding DNA: TGTGCCAGCAGCCCTGGGGGGGGTCTATACAATGAGCAGTTCTTC. Translating gives CASSPGGGLYNEQFF. The chain recombines TRBV9 with TRBJ2-1; 7 bases align to TRBD2. Losses at the gene ends were 4 bases for V and 4 bases for J; bases not matched to a gene: 8. Germline V gene sequence: CDR1 SGDLS, CDR2 YYNGEE. The CDR3 has 15 residues. The variable domain in full, completed from reference TRBV9 and TRBJ2-1, reads DSGVTQTPKHLITATGQRVTLRCSPRSGDLSVYWYQQSLDQGLQFLIQYYNGEERAKGNILERFSAQQFPDLHSELNLSSLELGDSALYFCASSPGGGLYNEQFFGPGTRLTVL.

V and J are TRBV3-1 (or the pseudogene TRBV3-2) and TRBJ2-1; 11 bases agree with TRBD2. The CDR3 spans 14 residues. Germline loops: CDR1 LGHDT, CDR2 YNNKEL (reference sequence). V dropped 7 bases and J dropped 5; count of bases not matched to a gene: 4. CDR3 amino acids: CASMLAGGDNEQFF. CDR3 coding DNA: TGTGCCAGCATGTTAGCGGGGGGGGACAATGAGCAGTTCTTC.

The rearrangement uses TRBV19 and TRBJ2-1; D call uncertain. Between the trimmed V and J ends, which lost 10 bases and 2 bases, there was a span of 12 bases. CDR1 is LNHDA and CDR2 is SQIVND in the germline V gene (reference sequence). This CDR3 is 13 amino acids long. The CDR3 coding sequence is TGTGCCACCTACGACCGAACCTACAATGAGCAGTTCTTC. Its translation: CATYDRTYNEQFF.

The gene calls are TRBV6-5 and TRBJ2-7, with 11 positions matching TRBD2. J was trimmed by 7 bases and V by 8 bases; bases with no gene match: 13. CDR3 length equals 15 residues. Germline V gene lookup returns CDR1 MNHEY and CDR2 SVGAGI. CDR3 amino acids: CASGEYSGGAGEQYF. In DNA, the CDR3 is TGTGCCAGCGGCGAATATAGCGGGGGGGCGGGTGAGCAGTACTTC.

The rearrangement links TRBV19 to TRBJ2-1, with unresolved D. Germline CDR1 LNHDA, CDR2 SQIVND (reference sequence). With 5 bases removed from V and 3 bases from J, the gap between germline ends came to 5 bases. The CDR3 is 12 amino acids. The CDR3 DNA follows: TGTGCCAGTAGTTACAACTACAATGAGCAGTTCTTC. Translation gives CASSYNYNEQFF.

The chain has TRBV4-1 and TRBJ2-7; the D gene is possibly TRBD2 (6 bases). The CDR3 totals 13 residues. The germline gives CDR1 MGHRA, CDR2 YSYEKL. Trimming left V 1 base short and J 7 bases short, with 11 bases between. The CDR3 DNA reads TGCGCCAGCAGCCAAGCTCCGGCGGGGGAGCAGTACTTC. The encoded protein is CASSQAPAGEQYF.

The chain recombines TRBV3-1 (or the pseudogene TRBV3-2) with TRBJ2-7; 7 positions match TRBD2. J gave up 5 bases and V 5 bases, and 12 bases lay outside the gene matches. CDR3 size: 15 residues. Per germline, CDR1 LGHDT and CDR2 YNNKEL (reference sequence). In DNA form, the CDR3 reads TGTGCCAGCAGCATGATCCCCGGGAGCGGGAACGAGCAGTACTTC. Protein: CASSMIPGSGNEQYF.

The CDR3, as DNA: TGTGCCAGCAGTGCCTCCGCGGGGTACACCGGGGAGCTGTTTTTT. Its translation is CASSASAGYTGELFF. The rearrangement joins TRBV25-1 to TRBJ2-2, with D perhaps matching TRBD2 (6 bases). Germline V CDR1 and CDR2: MGHDK, SYGVNS. V dropped 4 bases and J dropped 3 bases, with 12 bases sitting between them. The length of the CDR3 is 15 residues.

The chain joins TRBV5-1 to TRBJ2-7, with 8 bases matching TRBD1. The CDR3 spans 15 residues. CDR1 and CDR2 from the germline V gene are SGHRS and YFSETQ. V gave up 4 bases and J gave up 2 bases; unmatched junction bases: 8. CDR3 region: CASSPRQGTTYEQYF. The CDR3 bases are TGCGCCAGCAGCCCGAGACAGGGGACCACCTACGAGCAGTACTTC.

The chain uses TRBV7-8 and TRBJ2-7; D gene uncertain. The germline V gene encodes CDR1 SGHVS and CDR2 FQNEAQ. The V end lost 4 bases, the J end lost 0 bases, and 7 bases lay between the germline ends. The CDR3 sequence is 13 residues long. The CDR3 reads CASSSGHSYEQYF. The CDR3 nucleotides read TGTGCCAGCAGCTCGGGCCACTCCTACGAGCAGTACTTC.

V is TRBV7-2 and J is TRBJ2-3; TRBD2 is a possible D gene (6 bases). This CDR3 has 16 residues. CDR1 is SGHTA, CDR2 FQGNSA, per germline. Trimming removed 5 bases from V and 4 bases from J, with 19 bases in between. CDR3 in amino acids: CASSPPLGGTSDTQYF. The CDR3 bases are TGTGCCAGCAGCCCCCCGTTGGGCGGGACCTCAGATACGCAGTATTTT.

The chain joins TRBV10-3 to TRBJ1-4, with 7 bases lining up with TRBD1. V dropped 6 bases and J dropped 6; count of bases not matched to a gene: 7. The CDR3 loop spans 14 amino acids. Germline values: CDR1 ENHRY, CDR2 SYGVKD. The CDR3 region is CAISAGGWDEKLFF. The DNA for the CDR3 is TGTGCCATCAGCGCAGGGGGATGGGATGAAAAACTGTTTTTT.

The chain combines TRBV5-1 with TRBJ2-7, with TRBD2 as a possible D gene (7 bases). This CDR3 is built from 14 residues. The V gene lost 9 bases and the J gene lost 2 bases, with 18 bases spanning the gap. The germline V gene has CDR1 SGHRS and CDR2 YFSETQ. The CDR3 loop is CATYGGPVTYEQYF. The CDR3 coding sequence is TGCGCCACCTACGGGGGGCCCGTTACCTACGAGCAGTACTTC.

This chain joins TRBV27 and TRBJ2-3; the D is unclear. This CDR3 region has 11 residues. The V gene's germline CDR1 is MNHEY and CDR2 SMNVEV (reference sequence). V lost 6 bases to trimming and J lost 4 bases, with 5 bases between them. CDR3 in DNA: TGTGCCAGCAGGATTTCAGATACGCAGTATTTT. Translating it yields CASRISDTQYF.

The chain couples TRBV27 to TRBJ1-4; TRBD1 aligns across 7 bases. Germline V gene data show CDR1 as MNHEY and CDR2 as SMNVEV (reference sequence). CDR3 size: 14 residues. V trimming: 3 bases; J trimming: 7 bases; junction bases outside the gene matches: 5. This CDR3 reads CASSLRQGTEKLFF. The CDR3 DNA reads TGTGCCAGCAGTTTGAGACAGGGAACTGAAAAACTGTTTTTT.

This chain links TRBV19 with TRBJ2-3; possible D gene TRBD2, 7 bases. The CDR3 extends over 15 amino acids. The ends were cut back, 3 bases at V and 1 base at J, with 11 bases in the middle. CDR1 is LNHDA, CDR2 SQIVND, per germline (reference sequence). Written as DNA, the CDR3 is TGTGCCAGTAGTATGGGAGGGGGGGGCACAGATACGCAGTATTTT. Protein product: CASSMGGGGTDTQYF.

The chain links TRBV5-1 to TRBJ1-3, with a weak D call TRBD1 (5 bases). The CDR3 contains 15 residues. Per the germline V gene, CDR1 is SGHRS and CDR2 is YFSETQ. The ends were cut back, 0 bases at V and 4 bases at J, with 11 bases in the middle. The CDR3 loop reads CASSLDGGGGNTIYF. CDR3 coding DNA: TGCGCCAGCAGCTTGGACGGGGGAGGAGGAAACACCATATATTTT.

The V and J genes are TRBV15 and TRBJ1-2; the D gene is possibly TRBD1 (6 bases). V lost 6 bases to trimming and J lost 4 bases, with 24 bases between them. The length of the CDR3 is 17 residues. The V gene's germline CDR1 is LNHNV and CDR2 YYDKDF (reference sequence). In DNA form, the CDR3 reads TGTGCCACCAGTCCTCAGGGTTCGCAGGGGTCTCGCTATGGCTACACCTTC. Encoded protein: CATSPQGSQGSRYGYTF.

This rearrangement joins TRBV9 to TRBJ2-1; D not resolved. V lost 3 bases and J 5 bases, leaving 3 bases between the germline ends. Germline CDR1 SGDLS, CDR2 YYNGEE. This CDR3 spans 11 amino acids. The CDR3 region has the DNA TGTGCCAGCAGCGCCGACAATGAGCAGTTCTTC. Its translation is CASSADNEQFF.

The CDR3 is CASSVPKRGLADSYEQYF. CDR3 DNA sequence: TGTGCCAGCAGCGTACCCAAAAGAGGACTAGCGGACTCCTACGAGCAGTACTTC. This chain uses TRBV9 with TRBJ2-7; 10 bases fit TRBD2. The J segment lost 0 bases and the V segment lost 1 base, leaving 10 bases of the junction unmatched. The length of the CDR3 is 18 residues. The germline gives CDR1 SGDLS, CDR2 YYNGEE.

The rearrangement uses TRBV2 and TRBJ1-5; D not resolved. The germline V gene has CDR1 SNHLY and CDR2 FYNNEI. CDR3 length: 14 amino acids. The V end lost 3 bases, the J end lost 0 bases, and 6 bases lay between the germline ends. The DNA of the CDR3 is TGTGCCAGCAGTGACAGGAGTAGCAATCAGCCCCAGCATTTT. Protein: CASSDRSSNQPQHF.

The chain employs TRBV2 and TRBJ2-5, with 9 bases fitting TRBD1. This CDR3 is 13 amino acids long. Germline V CDR1 and CDR2: SNHLY, FYNNEI. Unmatched junction bases numbered 1, after V lost 6 bases and J lost 2 bases. The CDR3 coding sequence is TGTGCCAGCAGGGGACAGGGACAAGAGACCCAGTACTTC. Encoded protein: CASRGQGQETQYF.

The chain has TRBV5-6 and TRBJ2-7; 8 bases map to TRBD1. Looked up from germline, CDR1 is SGHDT and CDR2 is YYEEEE. There are 14 residues in the CDR3. V shed 3 bases and J 7 bases; nucleotides not matched to a gene: 9. Here the CDR3 reads CASSWGTGPREQYF. CDR3 coding DNA: TGTGCCAGCAGCTGGGGGACAGGACCCAGGGAGCAGTACTTC.